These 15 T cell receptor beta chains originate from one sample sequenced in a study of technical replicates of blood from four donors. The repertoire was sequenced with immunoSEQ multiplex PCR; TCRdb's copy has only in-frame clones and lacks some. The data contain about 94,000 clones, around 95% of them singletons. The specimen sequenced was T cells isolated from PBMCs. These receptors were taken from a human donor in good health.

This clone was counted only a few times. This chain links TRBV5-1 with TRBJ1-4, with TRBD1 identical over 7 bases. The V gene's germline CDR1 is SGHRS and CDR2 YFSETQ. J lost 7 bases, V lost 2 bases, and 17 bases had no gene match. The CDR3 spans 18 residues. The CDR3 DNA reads TGCGCCAGCAGCTTCTACCCCCCTAACAGGGGTCAAAGTGAAAAACTGTTTTTT. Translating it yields CASSFYPPNRGQSEKLFF. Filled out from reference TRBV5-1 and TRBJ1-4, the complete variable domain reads KAGVTQTPRYLIKTRGQQVTLSCSPISGHRSVSWYQQTPGQGLQFLFEYFSETQRNKGNFPGRFSGRQFSNSRSEMNVSTLELGDSALYLCASSFYPPNRGQSEKLFFGSGTQLSVL.

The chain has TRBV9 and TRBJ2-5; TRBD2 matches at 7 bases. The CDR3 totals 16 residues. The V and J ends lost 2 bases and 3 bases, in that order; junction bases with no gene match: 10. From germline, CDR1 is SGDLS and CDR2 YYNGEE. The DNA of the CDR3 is TGTGCCAGCAGCGTCCTCGGGCACAGCGGGGAAGAGACCCAGTACTTC. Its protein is CASSVLGHSGEETQYF.

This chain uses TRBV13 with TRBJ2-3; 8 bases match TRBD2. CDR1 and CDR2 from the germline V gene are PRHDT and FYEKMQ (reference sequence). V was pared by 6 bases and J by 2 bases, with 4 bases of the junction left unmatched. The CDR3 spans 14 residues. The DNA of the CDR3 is TGTGCCAGCAGGTTACTAGCGGACACAGATACGCAGTATTTT. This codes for CASRLLADTDTQYF.

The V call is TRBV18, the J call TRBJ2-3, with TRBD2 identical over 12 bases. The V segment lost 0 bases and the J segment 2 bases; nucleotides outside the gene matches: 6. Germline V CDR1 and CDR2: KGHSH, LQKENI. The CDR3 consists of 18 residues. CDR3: CASSPPRGLAGNTDTQYF. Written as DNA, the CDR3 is TGTGCCAGCTCACCACCGAGAGGACTAGCGGGAAACACAGATACGCAGTATTTT.

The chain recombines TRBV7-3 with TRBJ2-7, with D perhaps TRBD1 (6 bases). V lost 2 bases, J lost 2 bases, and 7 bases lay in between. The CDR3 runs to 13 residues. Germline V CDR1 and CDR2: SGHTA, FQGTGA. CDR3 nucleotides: TGTGCCAGCAGCTTAGGGGACACCTACGAGCAGTACTTC. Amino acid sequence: CASSLGDTYEQYF.

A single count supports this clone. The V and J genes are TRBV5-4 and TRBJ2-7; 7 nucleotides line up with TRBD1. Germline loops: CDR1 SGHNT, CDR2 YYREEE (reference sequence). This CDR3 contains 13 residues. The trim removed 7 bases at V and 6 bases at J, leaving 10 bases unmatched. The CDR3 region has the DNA TGTGCCAGCGGCCGGACAGGCCGATCCGAGCAGTACTTC. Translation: CASGRTGRSEQYF.

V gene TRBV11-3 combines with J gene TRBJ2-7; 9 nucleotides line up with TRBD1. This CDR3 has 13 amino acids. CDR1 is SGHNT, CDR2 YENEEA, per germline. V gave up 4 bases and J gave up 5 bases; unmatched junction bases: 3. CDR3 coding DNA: TGTGCCAGCAGCTCACAGGGGGCGGACGAGCAGTACTTC. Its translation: CASSSQGADEQYF.

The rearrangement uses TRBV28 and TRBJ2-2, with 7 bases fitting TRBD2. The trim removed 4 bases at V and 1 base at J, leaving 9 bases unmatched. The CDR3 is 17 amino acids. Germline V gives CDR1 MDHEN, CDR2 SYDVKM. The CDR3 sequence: CASSYPRGEVNTGELFF. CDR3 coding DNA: TGTGCCAGCAGTTACCCCCGGGGGGAAGTGAACACCGGGGAGCTGTTTTTT. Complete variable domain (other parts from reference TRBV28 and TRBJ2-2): DVKVTQSSRYLVKRTGEKVFLECVQDMDHENMFWYRQDPGLGLRLIYFSYDVKMKEKGDIPEGYSVSREKKERFSLILESASTNQTSMYLCASSYPRGEVNTGELFFGEGSRLTVL.

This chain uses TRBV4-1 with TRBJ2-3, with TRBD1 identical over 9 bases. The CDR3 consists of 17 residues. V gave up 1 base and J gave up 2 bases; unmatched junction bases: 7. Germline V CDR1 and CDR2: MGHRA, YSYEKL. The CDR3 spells CASSQGGQGWHTDTQYF. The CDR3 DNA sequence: TGCGCCAGCAGCCAAGGGGGACAGGGTTGGCACACAGATACGCAGTATTTT.

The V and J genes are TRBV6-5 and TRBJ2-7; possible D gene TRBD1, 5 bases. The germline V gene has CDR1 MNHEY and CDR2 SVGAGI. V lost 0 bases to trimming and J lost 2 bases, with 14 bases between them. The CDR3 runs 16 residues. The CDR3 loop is CASSYSLQAMTYEQYF. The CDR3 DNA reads TGTGCCAGCAGTTACTCATTACAGGCGATGACCTACGAGCAGTACTTC.

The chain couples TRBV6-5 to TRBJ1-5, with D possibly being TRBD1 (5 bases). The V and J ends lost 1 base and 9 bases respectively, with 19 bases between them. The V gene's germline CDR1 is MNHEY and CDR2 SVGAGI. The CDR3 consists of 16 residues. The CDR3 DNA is TGTGCCAGCAGTTACTTTCCGCCAGGGCGGATGGGGCCCCAGCATTTT. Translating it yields CASSYFPPGRMGPQHF.

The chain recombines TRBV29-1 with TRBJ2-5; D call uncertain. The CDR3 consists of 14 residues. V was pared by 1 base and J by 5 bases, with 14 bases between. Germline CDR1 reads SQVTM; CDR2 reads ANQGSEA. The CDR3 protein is CSVEGVINAETQYF. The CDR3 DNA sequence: TGCAGCGTTGAAGGTGTCATCAATGCGGAGACCCAGTACTTC.

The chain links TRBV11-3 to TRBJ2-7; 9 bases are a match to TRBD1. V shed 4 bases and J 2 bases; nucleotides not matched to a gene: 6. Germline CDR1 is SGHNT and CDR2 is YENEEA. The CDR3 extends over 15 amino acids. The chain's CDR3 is CASSYRTGVTYEQYF. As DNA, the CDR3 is TGTGCCAGCAGCTACCGGACAGGGGTTACCTACGAGCAGTACTTC.

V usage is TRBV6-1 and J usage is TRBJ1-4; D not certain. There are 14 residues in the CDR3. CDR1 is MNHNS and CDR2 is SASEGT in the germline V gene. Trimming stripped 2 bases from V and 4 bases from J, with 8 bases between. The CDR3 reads CASSETQLNEKLFF. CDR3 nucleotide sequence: TGTGCCAGCAGTGAAACACAGCTTAATGAAAAACTGTTTTTT.

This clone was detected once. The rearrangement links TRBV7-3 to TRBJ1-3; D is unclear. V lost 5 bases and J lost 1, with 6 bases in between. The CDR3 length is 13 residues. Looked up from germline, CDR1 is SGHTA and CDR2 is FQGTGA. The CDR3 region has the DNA TGTGCCAGCAGCCCTTCTTCTGGAAACACCATATATTTT. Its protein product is CASSPSSGNTIYF.